The 5 T cell receptor beta chains presented below share a single source sample, sequenced in a study of patients and donors after allogeneic stem cell transplantation. TCRdb analysed the RT-PCR reads with MiXCR anew, one entry per CDR3 protein. The sample lists about 160,000 distinct CDR3 sequences, roughly two fifths occurring once. Source material: blood, either unsorted or a sorted T cell fraction (not recorded which). The receptors stem from a human donor who was either an allogeneic HSCT recipient or a stem cell or donor lymphocyte infusion donor (not recorded which). It is not recorded whose cells these are; they may come from a transplant donor.

This chain joins TRBV15 and TRBJ1-4; tentative D call: TRBD1 (5 bases). V dropped 5 bases and J dropped 5 bases, with 18 bases sitting between them. Per germline, CDR1 LNHNV and CDR2 YYDKDF (reference sequence). This CDR3 comprises 16 residues. The CDR3 loop is CATSSLWGRKNEKLFF. The CDR3 bases are TGTGCCACCAGCTCCCTGTGGGGCAGGAAGAATGAAAAACTGTTTTTT.

The chain has TRBV12-3 or TRBV12-4 and TRBJ2-7; maybe TRBD2 (7 bases). This CDR3 contains 13 residues. Trimming shortened V by 5 bases and J by 2 bases, and 10 bases separated the two germline ends. CDR3 DNA: TGTGCCAGCAGTGGGGGGGCCCCCTACGAGCAGTACTTC. It codes for CASSGGAPYEQYF.

This chain links TRBV27 with TRBJ2-2, with D unclear. The CDR3 spans 18 residues. Trimming removed 6 bases from V and 0 bases from J, with 20 bases in between. In germline, CDR1 is MNHEY, CDR2 SMNVEV (reference sequence). DNA for the CDR3: TGTGCCAGCAGCTTAGGCCCCTCTAACACCGCGAACACCGGGGAGCTGTTTTTT. It is translated as CASSLGPSNTANTGELFF.

A few counts support this clonotype. V gene TRBV12-3 or TRBV12-4 combines with J gene TRBJ2-2; 7 nucleotides agree with TRBD2. CDR3 length equals 16 residues. The V gene end was trimmed by 6 bases and the J gene end by 3 bases; junction bases not matched to a gene: 10. The CDR3 protein is CASSESAGEDTGELFF. CDR3 nucleotides: TGTGCCAGCAGCGAATCGGCGGGGGAGGACACCGGGGAGCTGTTTTTT.

The V gene is TRBV6-5, the J gene TRBJ1-6, with D perhaps matching TRBD1 (5 bases). V was cut by 0 bases and J by 7 bases, with 13 bases left in between. The CDR3 is made up of 16 amino acids. Germline assignment: CDR1 MNHEY and CDR2 SVGAGI. The CDR3 region is CASSYSRRWGNSPLHF. CDR3 bases: TGTGCCAGCAGTTACTCGAGGAGGTGGGGGAATTCACCCCTCCACTTT.